A selection of T cell receptor beta chains follows, all from one sample in a study of T-cell memory formation after mild COVID-19. TCRdb redid the calling of the 5' RACE reads with MiXCR, one entry per CDR3 protein. Altogether about 82,000 distinct CDR3 sequences are present, over 10% being singletons, with the ten largest covering around two fifths. Sample: PBMCs or a T cell subset sorted from them (not recorded which). The source of these receptors is a man aged 18 to 30 who had mild COVID-19 (a few samples of this study predate the infection). Cell type and time point are not known. CDR3s include the opening cysteine and the closing phenylalanine or tryptophan. Each record gives: D gene, V gene, J gene, clone size, CDR3 protein, CDR3 DNA. A D gene is named only where the DNA matches it firmly. Rows give clone size only sometimes, using once, few, many, or a class for an expanded clone.

NA	TRBV5-1	TRBJ2-4	few	CASSSDGTHPRKAKNIQYF	TGCGCCAGCAGCTCTGATGGAACCCATCCCCGGAAGGCCAAAAACATTCAGTACTTC
NA	TRBV5-1	TRBJ2-1	NA	CASSRTYNEQFF	TGCGCCAGCAGCCGGACCTACAATGAGCAGTTCTTC
TRBD1	TRBV27	TRBJ1-5	NA	CASSLSWTGGSQPQHF	TGTGCCAGCAGTTTAAGTTGGACAGGGGGTAGTCAGCCCCAGCATTTT
NA	TRBV30	TRBJ1-1	NA	CAWSVRGLTEAFF	TGTGCCTGGAGTGTACGCGGTCTCACTGAAGCTTTCTTT
NA	TRBV29-1	TRBJ2-2	few	CSVRYRVTGELFF	TGCAGCGTTCGATACAGGGTTACCGGGGAGCTGTTTTTT
NA	TRBV12-3/TRBV12-4	TRBJ2-3	few	CASSLMGKGPDTQYF	TGTGCCAGCAGTTTAATGGGGAAGGGCCCAGATACGCAGTATTTT
NA	TRBV29-1	TRBJ2-7	few	CSAQGYYEQYF	TGCAGCGCACAGGGATACTACGAGCAGTACTTC
NA	TRBV20-1	TRBJ2-5	few	CSAREGQFPETQYF	TGCAGTGCTAGAGAGGGGCAGTTCCCAGAGACCCAGTACTTC
TRBD1	TRBV6-5	TRBJ1-2	NA	CASSYHPPGQPRGYGYTF	TGTGCCAGCAGTTACCACCCCCCGGGACAGCCCCGTGGCTATGGCTACACCTTC
NA	TRBV4-1	TRBJ2-2	few	CASSQGRDESNTGELFF	TGCGCCAGCAGCCAAGGCAGGGACGAGTCGAACACCGGGGAGCTGTTTTTT
NA	TRBV7-9	TRBJ2-1	few	CASSLDEGDSYNEQFF	TGTGCCAGCAGCTTAGATGAGGGGGACTCCTACAATGAGCAGTTCTTC
NA	TRBV14	TRBJ2-7	few	CASSQYPTGVGYEQYF	TGTGCCAGCAGCCAATATCCGACAGGAGTGGGCTACGAGCAGTACTTC
NA	TRBV28	TRBJ2-3	NA	CASSPVRATDTDTQYF	TGTGCCAGCAGTCCCGTACGGGCGACAGACACAGATACGCAGTATTTT
TRBD2	TRBV20-1	TRBJ2-3	NA	CSADLAGDTQYF	TGCAGTGCTGATCTAGCGGGGGATACGCAGTATTTT
TRBD1	TRBV6-6	TRBJ2-5	few	CASSGEGQGAGETQYF	TGTGCCAGCAGTGGTGAAGGACAGGGGGCCGGGGAGACCCAGTACTTC
NA	TRBV5-1	TRBJ1-1	few	CASSLVHSRAGGIAVNTEAFF	TGCGCCAGCAGCTTGGTACACAGCCGCGCGGGGGGGATTGCAGTGAACACTGAAGCTTTCTTT
NA	TRBV7-3	TRBJ2-3	NA	CASSLIPGTSTDTQYF	TGTGCCAGCAGCTTAATTCCAGGGACTAGCACAGATACGCAGTATTTT
NA	TRBV29-1	TRBJ2-5	few	CSVEVGGTNYQETQYF	TGCAGCGTTGAAGTAGGTGGGACAAACTACCAAGAGACCCAGTACTTC
NA	TRBV23-1	TRBJ1-1	NA	CASSQSWGQGYTEAFF	TGCGCCAGCAGTCAATCGTGGGGGCAGGGGTACACTGAAGCTTTCTTT
NA	TRBV4-3	TRBJ2-3	NA	CASSQDTGASTDTQYF	TGCGCCAGCAGCCAAGATACGGGGGCTAGCACAGATACGCAGTATTTT
TRBD1	TRBV11-2	TRBJ1-6	few	CASSLGDRGNSPLHF	TGTGCCAGCAGCTTAGGGGACAGGGGAAATTCACCCCTCCACTTT
NA	TRBV11-2	TRBJ2-1	NA	CASSPAPTDNEQFF	TGTGCCAGCAGCCCCGCCCCGACCGACAATGAGCAGTTCTTC
NA	TRBV9	TRBJ1-2	few	CASSVGENYGYTF	TGTGCCAGCAGCGTAGGGGAGAACTATGGCTACACCTTC
NA	TRBV5-6	TRBJ1-4	few	CASSLEGRPTNEKLFF	TGTGCCAGCAGCTTGGAGGGCCGACCAACTAATGAAAAACTGTTTTTT
NA	TRBV6-5	TRBJ2-3	NA	CASSHTAGDTQYF	TGTGCCAGCAGTCACACCGCCGGGGATACGCAGTATTTT
NA	TRBV12-3/TRBV12-4	TRBJ1-5	NA	CASSLNAGSNQPQHF	TGTGCCAGCAGTTTGAATGCGGGGAGCAATCAGCCCCAGCATTTT
NA	TRBV7-9	TRBJ2-1	few	CASSQGGDEQFF	TGTGCCAGCAGCCAGGGGGGGGATGAGCAGTTCTTC
NA	TRBV6-5	TRBJ1-5	many	CASSQGFGQPQHF	TGTGCCAGCAGTCAGGGGTTCGGGCAGCCCCAGCATTTT
NA	TRBV7-2	TRBJ2-3	NA	CASSLGRGPSTDTQYF	TGTGCCAGCAGCTTAGGTCGGGGCCCGAGCACAGATACGCAGTATTTT